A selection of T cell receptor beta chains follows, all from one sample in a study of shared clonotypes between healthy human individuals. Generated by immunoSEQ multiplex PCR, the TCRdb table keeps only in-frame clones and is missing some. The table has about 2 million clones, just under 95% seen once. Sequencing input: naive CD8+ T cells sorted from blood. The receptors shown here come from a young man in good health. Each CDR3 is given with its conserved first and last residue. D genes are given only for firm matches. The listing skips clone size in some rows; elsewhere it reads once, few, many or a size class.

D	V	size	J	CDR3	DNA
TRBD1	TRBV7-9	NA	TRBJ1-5	CASSQGQGSNQPQHF	TGTGCCAGCAGCCAGGGACAGGGGAGCAATCAGCCCCAGCATTTT
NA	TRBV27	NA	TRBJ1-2	CASSLSSGGYGYTF	TGTGCCAGCAGTTTATCATCAGGAGGATATGGCTACACCTTC
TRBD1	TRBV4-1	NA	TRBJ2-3	CASSQETISGGDTQYF	TGCGCCAGCAGCCAAGAAACGATCTCAGGGGGAGATACGCAGTATTTT
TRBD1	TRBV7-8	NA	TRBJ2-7	CASSLVGGQGAYEQYF	TGTGCCAGCAGCTTAGTAGGGGGACAGGGGGCGTACGAGCAGTACTTC
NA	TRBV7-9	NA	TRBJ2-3	CASSLVRDTQYF	TGTGCCAGCAGCTTAGTTAGGGATACGCAGTATTTT
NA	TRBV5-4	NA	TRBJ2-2	CASSQDGGELFF	TGTGCCAGCAGCCAGGACGGCGGGGAGCTGTTTTTT
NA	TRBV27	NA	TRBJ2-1	CASLPPSANEQFF	TGTGCCAGCCTCCCCCCTAGCGCAAATGAGCAGTTCTTC
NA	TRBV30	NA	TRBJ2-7	CAWSVVGAYEQYF	TGTGCCTGGAGTGTTGTCGGGGCGTACGAGCAGTACTTC
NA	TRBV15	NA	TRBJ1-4	CATRRPGGSNEKLFF	TGTGCCACCAGGAGACCCGGGGGATCGAATGAAAAACTGTTTTTT
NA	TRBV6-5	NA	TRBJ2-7	CASSYANPNNEQYF	TGTGCCAGCAGTTACGCCAATCCCAATAACGAGCAGTACTTC
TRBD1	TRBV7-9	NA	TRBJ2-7	CASSTGTGSEQYF	TGTGCCAGCAGCACCGGGACAGGGAGCGAGCAGTACTTC
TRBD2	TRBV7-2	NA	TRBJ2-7	CASSYGEVAGNIYEQYF	TGTGCCAGCAGCTACGGGGAAGTAGCGGGCAACATCTACGAGCAGTACTTC
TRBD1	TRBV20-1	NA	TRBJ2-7	CSARQGYEQYF	TGCAGTGCCAGACAGGGGTACGAGCAGTACTTC
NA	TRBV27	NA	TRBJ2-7	CASSLRGGTTYEQYF	TGTGCCAGCAGTTTAAGGGGCGGTACAACCTACGAGCAGTACTTC
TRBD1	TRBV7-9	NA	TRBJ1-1	CASSDAGTGTIKAFF	TGTGCCAGCAGCGACGCCGGGACAGGAACAATCAAAGCTTTCTTT
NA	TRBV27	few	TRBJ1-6	CASSGATLSSYNSPLHF	TGTGCCAGCAGCGGGGCCACCTTAAGCTCCTATAATTCACCCCTCCACTTT
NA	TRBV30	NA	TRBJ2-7	CAWSVTGSEQYF	TGTGCCTGGAGTGTTACAGGCAGCGAGCAGTACTTC
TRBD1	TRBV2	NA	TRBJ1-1	CASSNLYGQGLMNTEAFF	TGTGCCAGCAGTAACCTATATGGACAGGGTCTCATGAACACTGAAGCTTTCTTT
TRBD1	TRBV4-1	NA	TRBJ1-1	CASSHDRHSGGTEAFF	TGCGCCAGCAGCCATGATAGGCATTCAGGGGGCACTGAAGCTTTCTTT
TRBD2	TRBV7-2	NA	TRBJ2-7	CASSKKRGGSYEQYF	TGTGCCAGCAGCAAGAAGCGGGGGGGTTCCTACGAGCAGTACTTC
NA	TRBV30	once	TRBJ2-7	CACLPPESSYEQYF	TGTGCCTGCCTACCTCCTGAGAGCTCCTACGAGCAGTACTTC
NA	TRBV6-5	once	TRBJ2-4	CASSYSSGRNIQYF	TGTGCCAGCAGTTACTCGTCAGGGAGGAACATTCAGTACTTC
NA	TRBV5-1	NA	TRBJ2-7	CASSTKGQYF	TGCGCCAGCAGCACAAAGGGGCAGTACTTC
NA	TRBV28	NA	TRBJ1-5	CASSFSGDRPQHF	TGTGCCAGCAGTTTTTCGGGAGATCGGCCCCAGCATTTT
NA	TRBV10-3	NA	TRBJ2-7	CAISEGDHEQYF	TGTGCCATCAGTGAAGGGGACCACGAGCAGTACTTC
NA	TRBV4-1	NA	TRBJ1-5	CASSQDRYTLTQHF	TGCGCCAGCAGCCAAGATCGGTACACCCTGACCCAGCATTTT
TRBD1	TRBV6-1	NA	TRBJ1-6	CASSELIGTGASPLHF	TGTGCCAGCAGTGAACTCATCGGGACAGGGGCCTCACCCCTCCACTTT
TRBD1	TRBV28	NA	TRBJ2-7	CASSSSGQGTYEQYF	TGTGCCAGCAGTTCCTCCGGACAGGGGACCTACGAGCAGTACTTC
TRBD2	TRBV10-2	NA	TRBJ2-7	CASRASGYSYEQYF	TGCGCCAGCAGAGCTAGCGGGTACTCCTACGAGCAGTACTTC